The next 28 T cell receptor beta chains were all read from a single sample in a study of cytomegalovirus exposure and HLA in healthy donors. The PCR ran on 60 Vbeta and 13 Jbeta primers. Using immunoSEQ multiplex PCR, the repertoire was profiled, and TCRdb retains in-frame clones only, with some absent. The data contain more than 95,000 clones, around 80% of them seen just once; the ten biggest clones take up roughly 6.1%. The sample comprised PBMCs. The receptor set was obtained from a man between 18 and 29 years old in good health and CMV-seronegative.

This sequence joins TRBV7-8 and TRBJ2-1; 11 bases agree with TRBD2. V dropped 0 bases and J dropped 6; count of bases not matched to a gene: 4. The CDR3 runs to 16 residues. In germline, CDR1 is SGHVS, CDR2 FQNEAQ. The CDR3 DNA reads as TGTGCCAGCAGCTTAGCGTTACTAGCGGGAGTCAATGAGCAGTTCTTC. Residues: CASSLALLAGVNEQFF.

This sequence joins TRBV7-2 and TRBJ1-1; TRBD1 is a possible D gene (5 bases). The CDR3 totals 14 residues. V gave up 1 base and J gave up 1 base, with 7 bases separating them. CDR1 and CDR2 from the germline V gene are SGHTA and FQGNSA. In nucleotides, the CDR3 is TGTGCCAGCAGCTTAGGGACAAAGAACACTGAAGCTTTCTTT. Protein product: CASSLGTKNTEAFF. The entire variable domain, with the rest obtained from reference TRBV7-2 and TRBJ1-1, is as follows: GAGVSQSPSNKVTEKGKDVELRCDPISGHTALYWYRQSLGQGLEFLIYFQGNSAPDKSGLPSDRFSAERTGGSVSTLTIQRTQQEDSAVYLCASSLGTKNTEAFFGQGTRLTVV.

The genes are TRBV7-6 and TRBJ2-1; no definite D call. The V gene lost 0 bases and the J gene lost 6 bases, with 9 bases spanning the gap. Germline V lookup: CDR1 SGHVS, CDR2 FNYEAQ. This CDR3 comprises 14 residues. This CDR3 is CASSLAGPSNEQFF. CDR3 nucleotides: TGTGCCAGCAGCTTAGCGGGCCCCTCCAATGAGCAGTTCTTC.

This clone has a handful of counts. The chain has TRBV6-6 and TRBJ2-7; no definite D call. Trimming stripped 2 bases from V and 7 bases from J, with 6 bases between. This CDR3 contains 11 residues. The germline V gene encodes CDR1 MNHNY and CDR2 SVGAGI (reference sequence). CDR3 amino acids: CASSYGREQYF. The CDR3 DNA sequence: TGTGCCAGCAGTTACGGTCGGGAGCAGTACTTC.

This rearrangement joins TRBV6-6 to TRBJ1-3, with D maybe TRBD1 (5 bases). Germline CDR1 is MNHNY and CDR2 is SVGAGI (reference sequence). The CDR3 runs to 14 residues. Trimming stripped 5 bases from V and 4 bases from J, with 12 bases between. The DNA for the CDR3 is TGTGCCAGCAGTCAGGGTTTAGAAGGAAACACCATATATTTT. Amino acids: CASSQGLEGNTIYF.

The CDR3 reads CASSLSVEGAYGYTF. The CDR3 coding sequence is TGTGCCAGCAGCCTCTCTGTCGAGGGTGCGTATGGCTACACCTTC. The chain carries TRBV7-2 and TRBJ1-2; D not certain. The germline V gene encodes CDR1 SGHTA and CDR2 FQGNSA. V lost 5 bases and J 5 bases, leaving 18 bases between the germline ends. This CDR3 has 15 amino acids. Drawing the rest from reference TRBV7-2 and TRBJ1-2, the complete variable domain is GAGVSQSPSNKVTEKGKDVELRCDPISGHTALYWYRQSLGQGLEFLIYFQGNSAPDKSGLPSDRFSAERTGGSVSTLTIQRTQQEDSAVYLCASSLSVEGAYGYTFGSGTRLTVV.

Only one count was recorded for this clone. CDR3 loop: CASSPPLAHNEQFF. CDR3 nucleotide sequence: TGTGCCAGCTCACCACCACTAGCGCACAATGAGCAGTTCTTC. This chain joins TRBV18 and TRBJ2-1, with 7 bases that match TRBD2. Germline V CDR1 and CDR2: KGHSH, LQKENI. Trimming at V came to 0 bases and at J to 5 bases, leaving 1 base not matched to a gene. The length of the CDR3 is 14 residues.

This sequence joins TRBV7-8 and TRBJ2-1; the D gene is possibly TRBD2 (6 bases). CDR1 is SGHVS, CDR2 FQNEAQ, per germline. The ends were cut back, 4 bases at V and 6 bases at J, with 19 bases in the middle. This CDR3 contains 16 residues. CDR3: CASSSYSPGSRNEQFF. The CDR3 DNA reads TGTGCCAGCAGCTCCTACTCCCCCGGGAGCCGCAATGAGCAGTTCTTC.

This chain uses TRBV4-1 with TRBJ1-6; 9 positions match TRBD1. Losses at the gene ends were 4 bases for V and 8 bases for J; bases not matched to a gene: 9. CDR1 is MGHRA and CDR2 is YSYEKL in the germline V gene. CDR3 length: 16 amino acids. DNA of the CDR3: TGCGCCAGCAGCCGTTACAGGGGGCTTTTCGATTCACCCCTCCACTTT. Residues: CASSRYRGLFDSPLHF.

The chain recombines TRBV4-3 with TRBJ1-5; D unclear. CDR1 and CDR2 (germline): LGHNA, YSLEER. The CDR3 has 13 amino acids. Trimming shortened V by 0 bases and J by 6 bases, and 6 bases separated the two germline ends. The CDR3 sequence: CASSQDYRQPQHF. The DNA of the CDR3 is TGCGCCAGCAGCCAAGATTATCGTCAGCCCCAGCATTTT.

This chain joins TRBV7-2 and TRBJ2-7; weak D call: TRBD1 (5 bases). V was cut by 0 bases and J by 2 bases, with 5 bases left in between. The V gene's germline CDR1 is SGHTA and CDR2 FQGNSA. The length of the CDR3 is 13 residues. The CDR3 region is CASSLARAYEQYF. The CDR3 DNA is TGTGCCAGCAGCTTAGCCAGGGCCTACGAGCAGTACTTC.

The chain combines TRBV7-8 with TRBJ2-7; D not certain. The germline V and J ends were trimmed by 4 bases and 8 bases, with 15 bases remaining between them. Germline CDR1 and CDR2: SGHVS and FQNEAQ. The CDR3 is 13 residues long. This CDR3 is CASSSKEIGQQYF. In DNA form, the CDR3 reads TGTGCCAGCAGCTCCAAGGAGATCGGCCAGCAGTACTTC.

In its sample, this clone was seen once. At one of its ends the junction is not consistent with the germline gene, which may arise from a read error. The chain links TRBV13 to TRBJ2-1; 9 nucleotides align to TRBD1. Germline CDR1 and CDR2: PRHDT and FYEKMQ (reference sequence). The CDR3 length is 14 residues. CDR3 residues: CASTLRTGDNEQFF. The CDR3 region has the DNA TGTGCCAGCACCTTAAGGACAGGGGACAATGAGCAGTTCTTC. Complete variable domain (other parts from reference TRBV13 and TRBJ2-1): AAGVIQSPRHLIKEKRETATLKCYPIPRHDTVYWYQQGPGQDPQFLISFYEKMQSDKGSIPDRFSAQQFSDYHSELNMSSLELGDSALYFCASTLRTGDNEQFFGPGTRLTVL.

This clone is a singleton in its sample. This chain links TRBV18 with TRBJ1-5; TRBD1 matches 10 bases. The CDR3 has 15 residues. Germline trimming cut 4 bases from V and 7 bases from J; bases unmatched to any gene: 7. CDR1 KGHSH and CDR2 LQKENI come from the germline V gene. CDR3 DNA sequence: TGTGCCAGCTCACGTCCCGGGACAGGGGACCAGCCCCAGCATTTT. It is translated as CASSRPGTGDQPQHF.

The chain recombines TRBV27 with TRBJ1-2; 7 nucleotides match TRBD1. Germline V gene sequence: CDR1 MNHEY, CDR2 SMNVEV (reference sequence). The V gene end was trimmed by 8 bases and the J gene end by 7 bases; junction bases not matched to a gene: 4. The CDR3 extends over 11 amino acids. CDR3 amino acids: CASSQGGGYTF. The CDR3 bases are TGTGCCAGCTCCCAGGGGGGTGGCTACACCTTC.

This chain connects TRBV5-1 to TRBJ1-2; D uncertain. This CDR3 region has 13 residues. Germline V gene lookup returns CDR1 SGHRS and CDR2 YFSETQ. Trimming shortened V by 0 bases and J by 6 bases, and 9 bases separated the two germline ends. The CDR3 loop reads CASSLALGHGYTF. In nucleotides, the CDR3 is TGCGCCAGCAGCTTGGCCCTGGGCCATGGCTACACCTTC.

The chain couples TRBV15 to TRBJ2-1, with TRBD2 as a possible D gene (5 bases). From germline, CDR1 is LNHNV and CDR2 YYDKDF (reference sequence). The CDR3 is 12 amino acids. V lost 9 bases, J lost 3 bases, and 9 bases lay in between. The CDR3 spells CATSGGYNEQFF. The CDR3 nucleotides read TGTGCCACTTCCGGAGGCTACAATGAGCAGTTCTTC.

This clone was seen a handful of times. CDR3 protein: CASRPQDTPNYGYTF. The CDR3 nucleotides are TGTGCCAGCAGGCCCCAGGACACTCCTAACTATGGCTACACCTTC. The gene calls are TRBV6-5 and TRBJ1-2, with D tentatively TRBD1 (5 bases). Between the trimmed V and J ends, which lost 6 bases and 0 bases, there was a span of 14 bases. CDR1 and CDR2 (germline): MNHEY, SVGAGI. The CDR3 runs to 15 residues.

The chain uses TRBV6-6 and TRBJ2-3; perhaps TRBD2 as D (5 bases). There are 14 residues in the CDR3. V was shortened by 5 bases and J by 8 bases, with 17 bases between the two germline ends. Germline V gives CDR1 MNHNY, CDR2 SVGAGI (reference sequence). Here the CDR3 DNA reads TGTGCCAGCAGTCGAACTAGTTGGAGAAGTACGCAGTATTTT. It codes for CASSRTSWRSTQYF.

V usage is TRBV7-2 and J usage is TRBJ1-1; 7 bases are a match to TRBD1. The V segment lost 1 base and the J segment 9 bases; nucleotides outside the gene matches: 11. Germline V lookup: CDR1 SGHTA, CDR2 FQGNSA. The CDR3 has 15 amino acids. The DNA of the CDR3 is TGTGCCAGCAGCTTAGTAGGGGGACAGCCAATTAAAGCTTTCTTT. Translated, it gives CASSLVGGQPIKAFF. The whole variable domain, filled in from reference TRBV7-2 and TRBJ1-1, reads GAGVSQSPSNKVTEKGKDVELRCDPISGHTALYWYRQSLGQGLEFLIYFQGNSAPDKSGLPSDRFSAERTGGSVSTLTIQRTQQEDSAVYLCASSLVGGQPIKAFFGQGTRLTVV.

This clone was detected a few times. This CDR3 is CASSQDGGQPNYGYTF. DNA of the CDR3: TGCGCCAGCAGCCAAGATGGAGGACAGCCCAACTATGGCTACACCTTC. The chain uses TRBV4-3 and TRBJ1-2, with TRBD1 as a possible D gene (6 bases). Trimming took 0 bases from V and 2 from J, leaving 13 bases between them. CDR1 is LGHNA, CDR2 YSLEER, per germline. This CDR3 contains 16 residues.

The chain has TRBV23-1 and TRBJ1-2, with 9 bases matching TRBD1. TRBV23-1 is marked as an open reading frame, function uncertain. Trimming took 9 bases from V and 8 from J; bases not matched to a gene: 22. The CDR3 is made up of 17 amino acids. CDR3 nucleotide sequence: TGCGCCAGTAGAACTACGGACAGGGGAACGGGAGGTATAGGCTACACCTTC. This gives the protein CASRTTDRGTGGIGYTF.

The chain couples TRBV15 to TRBJ2-7; possible D gene TRBD2, 6 bases. With 3 bases removed from V and 4 bases from J, the gap between germline ends came to 10 bases. CDR1 LNHNV and CDR2 YYDKDF come from the germline V gene (reference sequence). This CDR3 comprises 13 residues. CDR3: CATSRRGQYEQYF. The CDR3 DNA reads as TGTGCCACCAGCAGGCGGGGTCAATACGAGCAGTACTTC.

The V and J genes are TRBV7-2 and TRBJ2-1; the match to TRBD2 covers 8 bases. From germline, CDR1 is SGHTA and CDR2 FQGNSA. With 4 bases clipped from V and 3 bases from J, the junction kept 11 bases outside the gene matches. The CDR3 loop spans 17 amino acids. The chain's CDR3 is CASSSSSAGESYNEQFF. CDR3 in DNA: TGTGCCAGCAGCTCTTCCTCAGCGGGAGAGAGCTACAATGAGCAGTTCTTC.

This chain joins TRBV19 and TRBJ2-5; a possible D gene is TRBD2 (6 bases). This CDR3 region has 17 residues. V dropped 4 bases and J dropped 0 bases, with 18 bases sitting between them. Looked up from germline, CDR1 is LNHDA and CDR2 is SQIVND (reference sequence). The CDR3 region has the DNA TGTGCCAGTAGTACCACTCACAAACGGGACTACCAAGAGACCCAGTACTTC. Protein: CASSTTHKRDYQETQYF.

The genes are TRBV10-3 and TRBJ1-5; D remains unclear. This CDR3 is built from 15 residues. Germline V CDR1 and CDR2: ENHRY, SYGVKD. The V gene lost 2 bases and the J gene lost 7 bases, with 15 bases spanning the gap. The CDR3 region has the DNA TGTGCCATCAGTGAGGGGCATGTAACGGGGCAGCCCCAGCATTTT. Protein: CAISEGHVTGQPQHF.

This rearrangement joins TRBV19 to TRBJ1-1; tentative D call: TRBD1 (5 bases). CDR3 length equals 15 residues. V lost 0 bases, J lost 3 bases, and 11 bases lay in between. Germline V gives CDR1 LNHDA, CDR2 SQIVND (reference sequence). The CDR3 nucleotides read TGTGCCAGTAGTATAGATCGGGGGGGATACACTGAAGCTTTCTTT. It yields the protein CASSIDRGGYTEAFF.

J is TRBJ1-1 and V is TRBV27, with D maybe TRBD1 (6 bases). The germline CDR1 and CDR2 sequences are MNHEY and SMNVEV (reference sequence). V was shortened by 5 bases and J by 4 bases, with 14 bases between the two germline ends. This CDR3 is 14 amino acids long. The CDR3 sequence: CASSVGGGGTEAFF. As DNA, the CDR3 is TGTGCCAGCAGTGTGGGGGGAGGGGGCACTGAAGCTTTCTTT.